Below, 28 T cell receptor beta chains from the same sample are listed, as sequenced in a study of blood T cell repertoires in COVID-19. Repertoires were generated with immunoSEQ multiplex PCR, while TCRdb's copy carries only in-frame clones and drops some. The table lists roughly 140,000 clones, more than 80% of them singletons. Sequenced material: peripheral blood. The receptors were gathered from an older woman with active COVID-19.

This chain connects TRBV5-6 to TRBJ1-5; maybe TRBD1 (5 bases). Trimming removed 1 base at V and 7 bases at J, with 12 bases between. This CDR3 is 14 amino acids long. The germline V gene has CDR1 SGHDT and CDR2 YYEEEE. The CDR3 DNA follows: TGTGCCAGCAGCTTGATGGCAGGGATCCAGCCCCAGCATTTT. Amino acid sequence: CASSLMAGIQPQHF.

This chain links TRBV19 with TRBJ1-5; 11 bases are shared with TRBD1. With V trimmed by 3 bases and J by 4 bases, 8 bases remained unmatched. Germline CDR1 is LNHDA and CDR2 is SQIVND (reference sequence). The length of the CDR3 is 17 residues. The CDR3, as DNA: TGTGCCAGTAGTATTCCGGGACAGGGGGTCTGGAATCAGCCCCAGCATTTT. It specifies CASSIPGQGVWNQPQHF.

The rearrangement links TRBV7-2 to TRBJ2-7; possible D gene TRBD2, 6 bases. The V end was cut by 5 bases, the J end by 0 bases, with 17 bases between. CDR3 length: 16 amino acids. Germline V gene lookup returns CDR1 SGHTA and CDR2 FQGNSA. The CDR3 protein is CASSPRAGTYSYEQYF. CDR3 DNA sequence: TGTGCCAGCAGCCCCAGGGCCGGGACTTACTCCTACGAGCAGTACTTC. Complete variable domain (other parts from reference TRBV7-2 and TRBJ2-7): GAGVSQSPSNKVTEKGKDVELRCDPISGHTALYWYRQSLGQGLEFLIYFQGNSAPDKSGLPSDRFSAERTGGSVSTLTIQRTQQEDSAVYLCASSPRAGTYSYEQYFGPGTRLTVT.

The chain uses TRBV10-2 and TRBJ1-3; D is ambiguous. V was pared by 3 bases and J by 7 bases, with 4 bases between. Per the germline V gene, CDR1 is WSHSY and CDR2 is SAAADI. The length of the CDR3 is 11 residues. CDR3: CASSDQNTIYF. The DNA of the CDR3 is TGCGCCAGCAGTGATCAGAACACCATATATTTT.

This clone appeared a single time. This CDR3 reads CASSLASFYYNEQFF. The CDR3 DNA reads TGCGCCAGCAGCTTGGCCTCCTTTTACTACAATGAGCAGTTCTTC. This rearrangement joins TRBV5-1 to TRBJ2-1; D uncertain. This CDR3 comprises 15 residues. Trimming cost V 0 bases and J 3 bases, with 10 bases left between them. CDR1 and CDR2 (germline): SGHRS, YFSETQ. Full variable domain (outside the CDR3, taken from reference TRBV5-1 and TRBJ2-1): KAGVTQTPRYLIKTRGQQVTLSCSPISGHRSVSWYQQTPGQGLQFLFEYFSETQRNKGNFPGRFSGRQFSNSRSEMNVSTLELGDSALYLCASSLASFYYNEQFFGPGTRLTVL.

This chain uses TRBV5-1 with TRBJ1-4; a possible D gene is TRBD1 (5 bases). CDR1 SGHRS and CDR2 YFSETQ come from the germline V gene. Trimming removed 1 base at V and 5 bases at J, with 12 bases between. The CDR3 totals 15 residues. CDR3 nucleotide sequence: TGCGCCAGCAGCTTGCAGGGAACCGGGAATGAAAAACTGTTTTTT. This encodes CASSLQGTGNEKLFF.

This chain joins TRBV28 and TRBJ1-5; the D is unclear. CDR1 is MDHEN, CDR2 SYDVKM, per germline. V shed 8 bases and J shed 6 bases, with 11 bases lying between them. The CDR3 spans 12 residues. The chain's CDR3 is CASESGSQPQHF. CDR3 DNA: TGTGCCAGCGAGTCGGGAAGTCAGCCCCAGCATTTT.

As concerns this clone: Different DNA sequences within this sample yield the same CDR3. The genes are TRBV7-2 and TRBJ2-5; TRBD1 matches at 11 bases. Germline assignment: CDR1 SGHTA and CDR2 FQGNSA. This CDR3 has 15 residues. V shed 5 bases and J 1 base; nucleotides not matched to a gene: 3. The CDR3 protein is CASSPGQGVQETQYF. The CDR3 bases are TGTGCCAGCAGCCCGGGACAGGGGGTCCAAGAGACCCAGTACTTC.

The rearrangement links TRBV30 to TRBJ1-3; possible D gene TRBD1, 6 bases. Looked up from germline, CDR1 is GTSNPN and CDR2 is SVGIG (reference sequence). V was cut by 2 bases and J by 2 bases, with 13 bases left in between. The CDR3 totals 15 residues. CDR3 sequence (DNA): TGTGCCTGGAGTCCACAGGGATTACCTGGAAACACCATATATTTT. This codes for CAWSPQGLPGNTIYF.

The chain employs TRBV7-2 and TRBJ1-5, with TRBD1 matching over 7 bases. The CDR3 is made up of 16 amino acids. The trim removed 1 base at V and 1 base at J, leaving 4 bases unmatched. Per the germline V gene, CDR1 is SGHTA and CDR2 is FQGNSA. CDR3 coding DNA: TGTGCCAGCAGCTTAGAAGGGACAGTCAGCAATCAGCCCCAGCATTTT. Translation gives CASSLEGTVSNQPQHF.

The count of this clone is one. V gene TRBV6-1 combines with J gene TRBJ1-1; D remains ambiguous. V was cut by 1 base and J by 0 bases, with 6 bases left in between. CDR1 and CDR2 (germline): MNHNS, SASEGT. This CDR3 has 14 residues. The CDR3 reads CASSEGNLNTEAFF. The CDR3 nucleotides are TGTGCCAGCAGTGAAGGCAACTTGAACACTGAAGCTTTCTTT.

This clone was seen just once. The chain has TRBV9 and TRBJ2-2; TRBD2 agrees at 8 bases. The germline V gene has CDR1 SGDLS and CDR2 YYNGEE. The CDR3 has 17 amino acids. V lost 4 bases to trimming and J lost 1 base; unmatched junction nucleotides: 9. The CDR3: CASSSRGSGVNTGELFF. The CDR3 region has the DNA TGTGCCAGCAGCTCCCGGGGTAGCGGGGTGAACACCGGGGAGCTGTTTTTT.

The V and J genes are TRBV15 and TRBJ2-7; D perhaps matches TRBD2 (5 bases). The CDR3 has 14 residues. Trimming stripped 3 bases from V and 8 bases from J, with 17 bases between. The germline gives CDR1 LNHNV, CDR2 YYDKDF (reference sequence). CDR3 sequence: CATSSGRRPGQQYF. Written as DNA, the CDR3 is TGTGCCACCAGCAGCGGCCGGAGGCCCGGGCAGCAGTACTTC.

The V and J genes are TRBV29-1 and TRBJ2-7; the match to TRBD2 covers 13 bases. V trimming: 8 bases; J trimming: 2 bases; junction bases outside the gene matches: 6. Germline V lookup: CDR1 SQVTM, CDR2 ANQGSEA. This CDR3 has 14 amino acids. The CDR3 is CSTSGRGPTYEQYF. The DNA of the CDR3 is TGCAGCACTAGCGGGAGGGGCCCAACCTACGAGCAGTACTTC.

This rearrangement joins TRBV11-3 to TRBJ1-2; no definite D call. Trimming stripped 3 bases from V and 4 bases from J, with 6 bases between. The CDR3 extends over 12 amino acids. Germline V gene data show CDR1 as SGHNT and CDR2 as YENEEA. In DNA form, the CDR3 reads TGTGCCAGCAGCTTTGGCGGCTATGGCTACACCTTC. This encodes CASSFGGYGYTF.

The rearrangement links TRBV14 to TRBJ2-1; 11 bases are a match to TRBD2. Germline values: CDR1 SGHDN, CDR2 FVKESK. V gave up 4 bases and J gave up 14 bases; unmatched junction bases: 7. The CDR3 loop spans 13 amino acids. CDR3 in DNA: TGTGCCAGCAGCCTAATAGCGGGAGGGCCTGAGTTCTTC. This codes for CASSLIAGGPEFF.

V and J are TRBV15 and TRBJ1-1, with D possibly TRBD1 on 6 matching bases. V was pared by 3 bases and J by 3 bases, with 14 bases between. In germline, CDR1 is LNHNV, CDR2 YYDKDF (reference sequence). The CDR3 extends over 15 amino acids. CDR3 DNA sequence: TGTGCCACCAGCAGTACAGGGTGGGAAGACACTGAAGCTTTCTTT. It yields the protein CATSSTGWEDTEAFF.

The V and J genes are TRBV18 and TRBJ1-1, with D unclear. Germline V lookup: CDR1 KGHSH, CDR2 LQKENI. Trimming pared 3 bases from V and 2 bases from J, leaving 10 bases between. This CDR3 has 14 amino acids. The CDR3 sequence: CASSPLRGNTEAFF. The CDR3 DNA reads as TGTGCCAGCTCACCGTTACGGGGTAACACTGAAGCTTTCTTT.

This clone has just one count. V and J are TRBV7-3 and TRBJ2-2; tentative D call: TRBD1 (5 bases). Germline assignment: CDR1 SGHTA and CDR2 FQGTGA. The CDR3 totals 13 residues. With 4 bases removed from V and 5 bases from J, the gap between germline ends came to 8 bases. The CDR3 nucleotides are TGTGCCAGCAGCTCGACAGTAACCGGGGAGCTGTTTTTT. Protein sequence: CASSSTVTGELFF.

The gene calls are TRBV7-9 and TRBJ2-5; 11 nucleotides match TRBD1. The V gene's germline CDR1 is SEHNR and CDR2 FQNEAQ (reference sequence). The CDR3 has 17 amino acids. The V gene end was trimmed by 2 bases and the J gene end by 5 bases; junction bases not matched to a gene: 10. The CDR3 protein is CASSLSPGQGAEETQYF. The CDR3 coding sequence is TGTGCCAGCAGCTTATCCCCCGGACAGGGGGCGGAGGAGACCCAGTACTTC.

The chain employs TRBV19 and TRBJ2-7, with D perhaps matching TRBD1 (5 bases). Trimming left V 3 bases short and J 9 bases short, with 18 bases between. Germline V gene data show CDR1 as LNHDA and CDR2 as SQIVND (reference sequence). The CDR3 contains 14 residues. The CDR3 sequence: CASSMSVQGGWQYF. DNA of the CDR3: TGTGCCAGTAGTATGAGCGTCCAGGGTGGTTGGCAGTACTTC. Complete variable domain (other parts from reference TRBV19 and TRBJ2-7): DGGITQSPKYLFRKEGQNVTLSCEQNLNHDAMYWYRQDPGQGLRLIYYSQIVNDFQKGDIAEGYSVSREKKESFPLTVTSAQKNPTAFYLCASSMSVQGGWQYFGPGTRLTVT.

The V call is TRBV19, the J call TRBJ1-1, with a weak D call TRBD1 (5 bases). The CDR3 covers 13 residues. V lost 7 bases and J 2 bases, leaving 11 bases between the germline ends. Germline-derived CDR1 and CDR2 are LNHDA and SQIVND (reference sequence). The CDR3: CASTRRGNTEAFF. The CDR3 nucleotides read TGTGCCAGTACCCGAAGGGGTAACACTGAAGCTTTCTTT.

The chain uses TRBV7-8 and TRBJ2-3; TRBD2 matches 8 bases. Germline V gives CDR1 SGHVS, CDR2 FQNEAQ. The CDR3 is 16 amino acids. Losses at the gene ends were 3 bases for V and 5 bases for J; bases not matched to a gene: 10. The CDR3 is CASSFSGRGHIDTQYF. CDR3 nucleotides: TGTGCCAGCAGCTTTTCCGGGAGGGGCCACATAGATACGCAGTATTTT.

The CDR3, as DNA: TGTGCCAGCAGTTTCCCGACAGGGGGAGATACTAATGAAAAACTGTTTTTT. Translated, it gives CASSFPTGGDTNEKLFF. The chain links TRBV28 to TRBJ1-4; 9 nucleotides align to TRBD1. With V trimmed by 3 bases and J by 2 bases, 7 bases remained unmatched. The CDR3 has 17 residues. In germline, CDR1 is MDHEN, CDR2 SYDVKM.

The V and J genes are TRBV28 and TRBJ1-1; 8 bases are shared with TRBD1. The V segment lost 6 bases and the J segment 4 bases; nucleotides outside the gene matches: 4. The length of the CDR3 is 13 residues. Germline V gene data show CDR1 as MDHEN and CDR2 as SYDVKM. CDR3 residues: CASRFTGGTEAFF. CDR3 nucleotides: TGTGCCAGCAGGTTTACAGGGGGCACTGAAGCTTTCTTT. Complete variable domain (other parts from reference TRBV28 and TRBJ1-1): DVKVTQSSRYLVKRTGEKVFLECVQDMDHENMFWYRQDPGLGLRLIYFSYDVKMKEKGDIPEGYSVSREKKERFSLILESASTNQTSMYLCASRFTGGTEAFFGQGTRLTVV.

The chain joins TRBV5-1 to TRBJ1-3; maybe TRBD1 (5 bases). CDR1 is SGHRS and CDR2 is YFSETQ in the germline V gene. V lost 1 base to trimming and J lost 0 bases, with 5 bases between them. This CDR3 is 14 amino acids long. CDR3 bases: TGCGCCAGCAGCTTGACAGGCTCTGGAAACACCATATATTTT. It codes for CASSLTGSGNTIYF. Full variable domain (remainder filled in from reference TRBV5-1 and TRBJ1-3): KAGVTQTPRYLIKTRGQQVTLSCSPISGHRSVSWYQQTPGQGLQFLFEYFSETQRNKGNFPGRFSGRQFSNSRSEMNVSTLELGDSALYLCASSLTGSGNTIYFGEGSWLTVV.

V usage is TRBV5-1 and J usage is TRBJ2-3, with TRBD2 identical over 11 bases. Germline V gene lookup returns CDR1 SGHRS and CDR2 YFSETQ. CDR3 length: 19 amino acids. V lost 4 bases, J lost 0 bases, and 13 bases stayed unmatched. The CDR3 sequence: CASSTSGTSGVTSTDTQYF. DNA of the CDR3: TGCGCCAGCAGCACCTCCGGGACTAGCGGCGTAACTAGCACAGATACGCAGTATTTT.

The chain uses TRBV4-2 and TRBJ2-1; 9 nucleotides line up with TRBD2. CDR1 is LGHNA and CDR2 is YNFKEQ in the germline V gene. Trimming cost V 1 base and J 10 bases; bases outside gene matches: 17. The CDR3 consists of 18 residues. The DNA of the CDR3 is TGTGCCAGCAGCCAAGCCAGGCAGGAGACTAGCGGTTCATGGGAGCAGTTCTTC. As protein: CASSQARQETSGSWEQFF.